This is a list of T cell receptor beta chains from one sample in a study of blood T cells in healthy people across ages. TCRdb recomputed calls from the 5' RACE reads with MiXCR, one row per CDR3 protein. The sample comprises fewer than 2,000,000 distinct CDR3 sequences, around 40% of which are singletons, and around 23% rests with the top ten. The sample consisted of blood. These receptors were obtained from a human donor in good health. CDR3s include the opening cysteine and the closing phenylalanine or tryptophan. The order of the fields is clone size, V gene, D gene, J gene, CDR3 DNA, CDR3 protein. D genes are given only for firm matches. Size is stated for part of the rows, as once, few or many counts, or as a class when the clone is expanded.

-	TRBV6-1	TRBD1	TRBJ1-6	TGTGCCAGTGATGTGTACAGGGGCAATTCACCCCTCCACTTT	CASDVYRGNSPLHF
few	TRBV7-3	-	TRBJ1-2	TGTGCCAGCAGCTTAGGACACTTTTATGGCTACACCTTC	CASSLGHFYGYTF
-	TRBV6-1	TRBD1	TRBJ1-2	TGTGCCAGCACCAGACAGGGATCTAACTATGGCTACACCTTC	CASTRQGSNYGYTF
-	TRBV7-2	-	TRBJ2-3	TGTGCCAGCAGCATCGTCGGGGGGCCCACAGATACGCAGTATTTT	CASSIVGGPTDTQYF
-	TRBV20-1	-	TRBJ2-7	TGCAGTGCTAGAGACATCTGGTACGAGCAGTACTTC	CSARDIWYEQYF
few	TRBV20-1	TRBD1	TRBJ2-3	TGCAGTGCTCTGGGACAGGGGGAAAATACGCAGTATTTT	CSALGQGENTQYF
few	TRBV12-3/TRBV12-4	-	TRBJ1-3	TGTGCCAGCAGTTCTGCGGATTCTGGAAACACCATATATTTT	CASSSADSGNTIYF
few	TRBV28	-	TRBJ2-7	TGTGCCAGCAGTTTTCACAGGGATCCCAAGTACTTC	CASSFHRDPKYF
-	TRBV19	TRBD1	TRBJ2-5	TGTGCCAGTAGTGCAAGAGGACAGGGAGGCATCGATGAGCAGTACTTC	CASSARGQGGIDEQYF
few	TRBV6-5	-	TRBJ1-6	TGTGCCAGCGCCGTATCAGTGAACTATAATTCACCCCTCCACTTT	CASAVSVNYNSPLHF
many	TRBV20-1	-	TRBJ1-6	TGCAGTGCTGAAAGGTTCTCACCCCTCCACTTT	CSAERFSPLHF
few	TRBV29-1	TRBD2	TRBJ2-7	TGCAGCGTCGCCGCCCCGACGGGGGGGGCCTACGAGCAGTACTTC	CSVAAPTGGAYEQYF
few	TRBV12-3/TRBV12-4	-	TRBJ1-1	TGTGCCAGCAGGAGAGGTCTCCTAGAAGCTTTCTTT	CASRRGLLEAFF
-	TRBV7-2	TRBD1	TRBJ1-1	TGTGCCAGCAGCGTCCAGAGACAGGGGATCGCTGAAGCTTTCTTT	CASSVQRQGIAEAFF
once	TRBV4-3	-	TRBJ1-1	TGCGCCAGCAGCCAATCGGGGGCCCACACTGAAGCTTTCTTT	CASSQSGAHTEAFF
few	TRBV20-1	-	TRBJ2-3	TGCAGTGCTCCCCCAGTCACAGATACGCAGTATTTT	CSAPPVTDTQYF
-	TRBV29-1	-	TRBJ2-7	TGCAGCGTTGAAGTTACAGACTACGAGCAGTACTTC	CSVEVTDYEQYF
-	TRBV6-2/TRBV6-3	TRBD2	TRBJ2-1	TGTGCCAGCAGTTACGGAGCGGGGGGCCTGGATGAGCAGTTCTTC	CASSYGAGGLDEQFF
-	TRBV7-2	-	TRBJ1-1	TGTGCCAGCAGCTTGGCAGGGGCGGAGAACACTGAAGCTTTCTTT	CASSLAGAENTEAFF
-	TRBV5-5	TRBD1	TRBJ1-1	TGTGCCAGCAGACCTCAGACAGGGGGGAACACTGAAGCTTTCTTT	CASRPQTGGNTEAFF
few	TRBV14	TRBD2	TRBJ2-1	TGTGCCAGCAGCCAAGACCAGCGGGGTATTATATACAATGAGCAGTTCTTC	CASSQDQRGIIYNEQFF
-	TRBV7-2	TRBD2	TRBJ2-1	TGTGCCAGCAGCTCTAGCGGGGGGGGTCCCTACAATGAGCAGTTCTTC	CASSSSGGGPYNEQFF
few	TRBV24-1	-	TRBJ2-1	TGTGCCACCAGTGATTTAATCACCGGTAATGAGCAGTTCTTC	CATSDLITGNEQFF
-	TRBV7-2	-	TRBJ1-5	TGTGCCAGCAGCTTGGCCACAGGGATTAGCAATCAGCCCCAGCATTTT	CASSLATGISNQPQHF
few	TRBV7-9	-	TRBJ1-1	TGTGCCAGCAGCTTAGCGGCAGGACTTGAAGCTTTCTTT	CASSLAAGLEAFF
-	TRBV2	-	TRBJ2-1	TGTGCCAGCAGTACGATAGGGACAGAGCAGTTCTTC	CASSTIGTEQFF
few	TRBV12-3/TRBV12-4	-	TRBJ1-2	TGTGCCAGCGGGTCCACGGGCTATGGCTACACCTTC	CASGSTGYGYTF
-	TRBV7-2	-	TRBJ2-3	TGTGCCAGCAGCTTAATGCGGGACAGATACACAGATACGCAGTATTTT	CASSLMRDRYTDTQYF
few	TRBV29-1	-	TRBJ2-1	TGCAGCGTTGAACTGGACGGACTCTACAATGAGCAGTTCTTC	CSVELDGLYNEQFF
-	TRBV6-5	-	TRBJ2-7	TGTGCCAGCAGTTACTCGAGGGGCAGGGGCTACGAGCAGTACTTC	CASSYSRGRGYEQYF
-	TRBV3-1	-	TRBJ2-4	TGTGCCAGCAGCCAAGTTTTCCTGGGGGTAGTGGCCCAGTACTTC	CASSQVFLGVVAQYF
-	TRBV19	-	TRBJ1-3	TGTGCCAGTAGTATTACGGGCGACCCGGTAACCATATATTTT	CASSITGDPVTIYF
-	TRBV4-3	TRBD2	TRBJ2-1	TGCGCCAGCAGCCAAATGGGACTAGCTGGGAACAATGAGCAGTTCTTC	CASSQMGLAGNNEQFF
-	TRBV2	-	TRBJ2-7	TGTGCCCGCAGTGAAGCTCTGAGGGGGGGATACGAGCAGTACTTC	CARSEALRGGYEQYF
-	TRBV5-4	-	TRBJ2-1	TGTGCCAGCAGCTTGGGCGTGGGCAGGGGATACAATGAGCAGTTCTTC	CASSLGVGRGYNEQFF
-	TRBV9	-	TRBJ1-1	TGTGCCAGCAGCTACTTCGGGAGCGTGGGGACTGAAGCTTTCTTT	CASSYFGSVGTEAFF
few	TRBV7-2	-	TRBJ1-1	TGTGCCAGCAGCGGTGGGACTCCTGGTTCTTTCTTT	CASSGGTPGSFF
few	TRBV7-2	-	TRBJ2-1	TGTGCCAGCAGCTTAGGTGGGGGGCTGGACAATGAGCAGTTCTTC	CASSLGGGLDNEQFF
-	TRBV4-1	-	TRBJ2-3	TGCGCCAGCAGCCAAGGAGAGCGGGCGCCTCGGTATTTT	CASSQGERAPRYF
-	TRBV29-1	-	TRBJ1-1	TGCAGCGTTGCGACTCTCTTGAGCACTGAAGCTTTCTTT	CSVATLLSTEAFF
few	TRBV10-3	-	TRBJ2-7	TGTGCCATCAGTGAGGGGGACGGGACCTACGAGCAGTACTTC	CAISEGDGTYEQYF
-	TRBV24-1	TRBD2	TRBJ2-3	TGTGCCACCAGTGGGACTAGCGGGGGTATCACAGATACGCAGTATTTT	CATSGTSGGITDTQYF
few	TRBV27	-	TRBJ1-2	TGTGCCAGCAGACCCGGGGTAACCGACGGCTACACCTTC	CASRPGVTDGYTF
few	TRBV24-1	-	TRBJ2-3	TGTGCCACCAGTGACCTTTCAGGGGATAGCACAGATACGCAGTATTTT	CATSDLSGDSTDTQYF
-	TRBV12-3/TRBV12-4	-	TRBJ1-4	TGTGCCAGCAGTTTCGACGGGGCAACTAATGAAAAACTGTTTTTT	CASSFDGATNEKLFF